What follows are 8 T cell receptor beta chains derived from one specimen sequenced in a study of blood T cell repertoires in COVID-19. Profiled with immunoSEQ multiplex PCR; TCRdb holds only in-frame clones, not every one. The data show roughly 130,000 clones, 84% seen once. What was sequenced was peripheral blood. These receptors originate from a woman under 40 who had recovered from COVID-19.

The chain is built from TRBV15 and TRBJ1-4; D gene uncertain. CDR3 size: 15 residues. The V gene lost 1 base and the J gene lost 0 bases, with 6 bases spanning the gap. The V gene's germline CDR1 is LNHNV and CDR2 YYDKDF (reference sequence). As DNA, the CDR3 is TGTGCCACCAGCAGAGCTACAGCAACTAATGAAAAACTGTTTTTT. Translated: CATSRATATNEKLFF.

CDR3 amino acids: CASSKEEDGGRAPDTQYF. DNA for the CDR3: TGTGCCAGCAGCAAAGAGGAGGACGGCGGGAGGGCCCCAGATACGCAGTATTTT. The chain carries TRBV21-1 and TRBJ2-3; TRBD2, the table's D call, lacks a check against the DNA. TRBV21-1 is annotated as a pseudogene. The CDR3 has 18 residues.

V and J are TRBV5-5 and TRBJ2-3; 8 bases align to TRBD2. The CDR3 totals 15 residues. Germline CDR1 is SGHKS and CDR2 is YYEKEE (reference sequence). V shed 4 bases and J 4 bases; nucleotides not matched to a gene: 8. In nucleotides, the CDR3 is TGTGCCAGCAGCCTAGCGGGCGGGACCCCAGATACGCAGTATTTT. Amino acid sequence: CASSLAGGTPDTQYF.

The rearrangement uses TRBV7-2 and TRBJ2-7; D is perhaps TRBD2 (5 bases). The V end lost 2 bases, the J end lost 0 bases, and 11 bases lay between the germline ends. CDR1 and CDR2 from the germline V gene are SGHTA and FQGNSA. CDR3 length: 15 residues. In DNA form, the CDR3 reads TGTGCCAGCAGCTTAAGGAGCGGCACCTCCTACGAGCAGTACTTC. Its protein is CASSLRSGTSYEQYF.

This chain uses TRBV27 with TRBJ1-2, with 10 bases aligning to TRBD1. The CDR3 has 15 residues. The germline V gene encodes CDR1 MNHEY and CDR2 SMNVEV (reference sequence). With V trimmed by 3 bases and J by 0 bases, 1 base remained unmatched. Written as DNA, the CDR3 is TGTGCCAGCAGTTTTGGGACAGGGGCTAACTATGGCTACACCTTC. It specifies CASSFGTGANYGYTF.

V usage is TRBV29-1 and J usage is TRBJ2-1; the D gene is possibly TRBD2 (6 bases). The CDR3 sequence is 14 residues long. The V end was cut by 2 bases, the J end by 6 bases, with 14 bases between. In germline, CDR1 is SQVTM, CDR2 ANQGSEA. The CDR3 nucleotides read TGCAGCGTTGAATACGGGGGAGGAGGCAATGAGCAGTTCTTC. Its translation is CSVEYGGGGNEQFF.

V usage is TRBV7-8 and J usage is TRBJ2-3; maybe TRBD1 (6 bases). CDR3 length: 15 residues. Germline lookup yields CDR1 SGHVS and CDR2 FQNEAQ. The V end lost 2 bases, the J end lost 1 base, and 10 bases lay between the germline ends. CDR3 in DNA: TGTGCCAGCAGCTTACAGGGGCTAGGCACAGATACGCAGTATTTT. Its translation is CASSLQGLGTDTQYF. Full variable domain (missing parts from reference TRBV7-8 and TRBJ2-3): GAGVSQSPRYKVAKRGQDVALRCDPISGHVSLFWYQQALGQGPEFLTYFQNEAQLDKSGLPSDRFFAERPEGSVSTLKIQRTQQEDSAVYLCASSLQGLGTDTQYFGPGTRLTVL.

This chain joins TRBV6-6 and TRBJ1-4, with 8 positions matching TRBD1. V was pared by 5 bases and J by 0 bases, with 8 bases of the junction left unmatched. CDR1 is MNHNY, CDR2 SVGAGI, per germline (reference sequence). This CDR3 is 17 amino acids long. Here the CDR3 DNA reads TGTGCCAGCAGTCACAGGGGGGCGGTATCAACTAATGAAAAACTGTTTTTT. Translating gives CASSHRGAVSTNEKLFF.